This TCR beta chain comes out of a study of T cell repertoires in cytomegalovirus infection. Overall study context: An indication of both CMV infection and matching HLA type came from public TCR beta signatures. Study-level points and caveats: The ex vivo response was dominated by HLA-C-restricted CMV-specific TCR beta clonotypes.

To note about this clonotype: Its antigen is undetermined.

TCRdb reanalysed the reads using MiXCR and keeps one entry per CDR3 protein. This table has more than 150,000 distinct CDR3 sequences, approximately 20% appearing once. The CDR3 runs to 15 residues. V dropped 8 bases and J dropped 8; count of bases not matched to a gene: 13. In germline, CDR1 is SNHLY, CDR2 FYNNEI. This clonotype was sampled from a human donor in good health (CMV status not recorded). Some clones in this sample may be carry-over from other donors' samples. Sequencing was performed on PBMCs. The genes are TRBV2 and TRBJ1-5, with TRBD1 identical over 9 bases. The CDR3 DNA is TGTGCCAGCGAACTAGGACAGGGGAAGAGAGAGCCCCAGCATTTT. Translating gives CASELGQGKREPQHF.